Below, 13 T cell receptor beta chains from the same sample are listed, as sequenced in a study of early T cells in non-severe SARS-CoV-2 infection. TCRdb independently ran MiXCR on the 5' RACE reads; one entry per CDR3 protein. The table records 50,000 to 55,000 distinct CDR3 sequences, 7.5% to 10% of them present only once. Input material: whole blood. These receptors all stem from an adult who was a healthcare worker with PCR-confirmed SARS-CoV-2 infection or an uninfected control (not recorded which).

V gene TRBV28 combines with J gene TRBJ1-5, with TRBD1 identical over 7 bases. The CDR3 spans 15 residues. V shed 2 bases, J shed 3 bases, and the junction held 4 bases outside the gene matches. The germline V gene has CDR1 MDHEN and CDR2 SYDVKM. The chain's CDR3 is CASSLRGLINQPQHF. The DNA for the CDR3 is TGTGCCAGCAGTTTAAGGGGGCTTATCAATCAGCCCCAGCATTTT. The entire variable domain, with the rest obtained from reference TRBV28 and TRBJ1-5, is as follows: DVKVTQSSRYLVKRTGEKVFLECVQDMDHENMFWYRQDPGLGLRLIYFSYDVKMKEKGDIPEGYSVSREKKERFSLILESASTNQTSMYLCASSLRGLINQPQHFGDGTRLSIL.

This clonotype was found a few times. This rearrangement joins TRBV6-5 to TRBJ1-6; no reliable D call. The V gene's germline CDR1 is MNHEY and CDR2 SVGAGI. Trimming took off 2 bases at V and 10 bases at J, with 18 bases between the two ends. The length of the CDR3 is 16 residues. The CDR3 is CASSYLTPVVGSPLHF. The CDR3 DNA reads as TGTGCCAGCAGTTACCTGACACCTGTAGTTGGATCACCCCTCCACTTT.

This clonotype was picked up many times. The V call is TRBV7-3, the J call TRBJ2-3; TRBD1 matches 9 bases. CDR1 is SGHTA and CDR2 is FQGTGA in the germline V gene. The CDR3 contains 16 residues. Losses at the gene ends were 5 bases for V and 5 bases for J; bases not matched to a gene: 11. This chain's CDR3 is CASSPTWDRAGDTQYF. CDR3 in DNA: TGTGCCAGCAGCCCCACCTGGGACAGGGCGGGAGATACGCAGTATTTT.

This clonotype was seen a few times. The rearrangement uses TRBV6-5 and TRBJ1-3; D unresolved. The V gene's germline CDR1 is MNHEY and CDR2 SVGAGI. The CDR3 runs 15 residues. The germline V and J ends were trimmed by 0 bases and 0 bases, with 6 bases remaining between them. CDR3 nucleotide sequence: TGTGCCAGCAGTTACTCTCCTCACTCTGGAAACACCATATATTTT. It translates to CASSYSPHSGNTIYF.

In this sample, this clonotype turned up many times. This chain links TRBV6-2 or TRBV6-3 with TRBJ1-5; D is ambiguous. This CDR3 has 14 amino acids. V was clipped by 6 bases and J by 0 bases, with 9 bases between them. From germline, CDR1 is MNHEY and CDR2 SVGEGT. Here the CDR3 reads CASSFINSNQPQHF. CDR3 DNA: TGTGCCAGCAGCTTCATAAATAGCAATCAGCCCCAGCATTTT.

This clonotype was found a few times. The V and J genes are TRBV25-1 and TRBJ1-2; the match to TRBD1 covers 9 bases. The CDR3 length is 15 residues. V lost 4 bases and J lost 7; bases outside the gene matches: 10. CDR1 is MGHDK, CDR2 SYGVNS, per germline. This chain's CDR3 is CASSVPGQGTGGYTF. The DNA for the CDR3 is TGTGCCAGCAGTGTCCCGGGACAGGGAACTGGTGGCTACACCTTC.

This clonotype was picked up many times. The V and J genes are TRBV7-8 and TRBJ2-1; D is possibly TRBD1 (5 bases). The CDR3 sequence is 16 residues long. The V gene's germline CDR1 is SGHVS and CDR2 FQNEAQ. Trimming cost V 2 bases and J 8 bases, with 19 bases left between them. The CDR3 region has the DNA TGTGCCAGCAGCTTATTGAAACAGGAGCGCCTGGATGAGCAGTTCTTC. Its translation: CASSLLKQERLDEQFF.

This clonotype was observed a few times. V and J are TRBV10-3 and TRBJ1-2, with D possibly matching TRBD1 (5 bases). The CDR3 has 13 amino acids. Germline CDR1 and CDR2: ENHRY and SYGVKD. Trimming pared 0 bases from V and 7 bases from J, leaving 9 bases between. CDR3 protein: CAISESQGFGYTF. The CDR3 DNA reads TGTGCCATCAGTGAGTCCCAGGGTTTTGGCTACACCTTC.

By its share, this clonotype is medium-sized. The genes are TRBV15 and TRBJ2-7, with D unclear. CDR3 size: 12 residues. Germline V gives CDR1 LNHNV, CDR2 YYDKDF (reference sequence). V was trimmed by 4 bases and J by 1 base, leaving 5 bases between them. As DNA, the CDR3 is TGTGCCACCAGCACGAATTCCTACGAGCAGTACTTC. Translating gives CATSTNSYEQYF. The whole variable domain, filled in from reference TRBV15 and TRBJ2-7, reads DAMVIQNPRYQVTQFGKPVTLSCSQTLNHNVMYWYQQKSSQAPKLLFHYYDKDFNNEADTPDNFQSRRPNTSFCFLDIRSPGLGDTAMYLCATSTNSYEQYFGPGTRLTVT.

V is TRBV28 and J is TRBJ1-5; D gene uncertain. From germline, CDR1 is MDHEN and CDR2 SYDVKM. There are 13 residues in the CDR3. Trimming took 3 bases from V and 0 from J, leaving 3 bases between them. CDR3 sequence: CASSFSSNQPQHF. The DNA of the CDR3 is TGTGCCAGCAGTTTTAGTAGCAATCAGCCCCAGCATTTT.

The rearrangement uses TRBV9 and TRBJ2-3; 7 bases match TRBD2. The V segment lost 0 bases and the J segment 5 bases; nucleotides outside the gene matches: 12. The CDR3 contains 17 residues. Germline CDR1 and CDR2: SGDLS and YYNGEE. DNA for the CDR3: TGTGCCAGCAGCGTAGTTGGGAGGGCCGTGGAGGGAGATACGCAGTATTTT. Translating gives CASSVVGRAVEGDTQYF.

The rearrangement uses TRBV7-2 and TRBJ1-6; D is unclear. V gave up 4 bases and J gave up 7 bases, with 5 bases separating them. Per the germline V gene, CDR1 is SGHTA and CDR2 is FQGNSA. This CDR3 is 12 amino acids long. The CDR3 region is CASSSNNSPLHF. The CDR3 DNA sequence: TGTGCCAGCAGCTCAAACAATTCACCCCTCCACTTT. The entire variable domain, with the rest obtained from reference TRBV7-2 and TRBJ1-6, is as follows: GAGVSQSPSNKVTEKGKDVELRCDPISGHTALYWYRQSLGQGLEFLIYFQGNSAPDKSGLPSDRFSAERTGGSVSTLTIQRTQQEDSAVYLCASSSNNSPLHFGNGTRLTVT.

This clonotype has a count of ten or more. The rearrangement joins TRBV18 to TRBJ1-1; no reliable D call. Trimming took off 3 bases at V and 1 base at J, with 6 bases between the two ends. The germline V gene encodes CDR1 KGHSH and CDR2 LQKENI. The CDR3 runs to 13 residues. The DNA of the CDR3 is TGTGCCAGCTCACCGTGGGGGAACACTGAAGCTTTCTTT. It encodes CASSPWGNTEAFF.